Listed below are T cell receptor beta chains from one sample, sequenced in a study of cytomegalovirus exposure and HLA in healthy donors. Sequencing was performed with immunoSEQ multiplex PCR; in TCRdb, only in-frame clones are kept and a portion is missing. The sample contains nearly 80,000 clones, 65% to 85% of which appear only once. What was sequenced was PBMCs. The receptors derive from a woman in her thirties or forties in good health and CMV-seropositive. Each CDR3 is given with its conserved first and last residue. Each record gives: D gene, J gene, clone size, V gene, CDR3 protein, CDR3 DNA. The D gene is left open where the match is weak. Part of the rows lack a size; the others show once, few, many or a class for expanded clones.

d_gene: NA
j_gene: TRBJ1-1
abundance: NA
v_gene: TRBV6-4
CDR3aa: CASSEAAGGKTEAFF
CDR3nt: TGTGCCAGCAGTGAGGCGGCGGGCGGGAAAACTGAAGCTTTCTTT

d_gene: TRBD1
j_gene: TRBJ1-2
abundance: NA
v_gene: TRBV6-5
CDR3aa: CASNQRTGWDYGYTF
CDR3nt: TGTGCCAGCAACCAGAGGACAGGGTGGGACTATGGCTACACCTTC

d_gene: NA
j_gene: TRBJ2-2
abundance: NA
v_gene: TRBV1
CDR3aa: CTSSPRIWLAGRACRELFF
CDR3nt: TGCACCAGCAGCCCCCGCATCTGGTTAGCGGGGCGGGCTTGCAGGGAGCTGTTTTTT

d_gene: NA
j_gene: TRBJ1-1
abundance: NA
v_gene: TRBV2
CDR3aa: CASSDREDTEAFF
CDR3nt: TGTGCCAGCAGTGATCGGGAGGACACTGAAGCTTTCTTT

d_gene: TRBD1
j_gene: TRBJ1-5
abundance: NA
v_gene: TRBV28
CDR3aa: CASSLETGGFGNQPQRF
CDR3nt: TGTGCCAGCAGTTTGGAGACAGGGGGCTTTGGCAATCAGCCCCAGCGTTTT

d_gene: NA
j_gene: TRBJ2-3
abundance: NA
v_gene: TRBV9
CDR3aa: CASSPPTDTQYF
CDR3nt: TGTGCCAGCAGCCCCCCTACAGATACGCAGTATTTT

d_gene: TRBD1
j_gene: TRBJ2-1
abundance: NA
v_gene: TRBV2
CDR3aa: CASSGQGMFYNEQFF
CDR3nt: TGTGCCAGCAGCGGACAGGGAATGTTCTACAATGAGCAGTTCTTC

d_gene: NA
j_gene: TRBJ1-2
abundance: NA
v_gene: TRBV6-6
CDR3aa: CASSYSIGNYGYTF
CDR3nt: TGTGCCAGCAGTTACTCGATCGGGAACTATGGCTACACCTTC

d_gene: TRBD2
j_gene: TRBJ2-2
abundance: NA
v_gene: TRBV6-6
CDR3aa: CASSRSGGATGELFF
CDR3nt: TGTGCCAGCAGTCGAAGCGGGGGGGCCACCGGGGAGCTGTTTTTT

d_gene: TRBD2
j_gene: TRBJ2-3
abundance: once
v_gene: TRBV6-5
CDR3aa: CASSSAGGAGHTQYF
CDR3nt: TGTGCCAGCAGTTCAGCGGGGGGGGCCGGACATACGCAGTATTTT

d_gene: TRBD1
j_gene: TRBJ2-5
abundance: NA
v_gene: TRBV4-1
CDR3aa: CASSQPPRGRGRETQYF
CDR3nt: TGCGCCAGCAGCCAGCCCCCTCGGGGCAGGGGGCGAGAGACCCAGTACTTC

d_gene: TRBD1
j_gene: TRBJ1-2
abundance: NA
v_gene: TRBV28
CDR3aa: CASSSIHPGQGYGYTF
CDR3nt: TGTGCCAGCAGTTCAATCCATCCGGGACAGGGCTATGGCTACACCTTC

d_gene: NA
j_gene: TRBJ1-1
abundance: NA
v_gene: TRBV6-4
CDR3aa: CASRYEMHTEAFF
CDR3nt: TGTGCCAGCAGATATGAGATGCACACTGAAGCTTTCTTT

d_gene: TRBD2
j_gene: TRBJ2-7
abundance: once
v_gene: TRBV27
CDR3aa: CASSFRSGAPHEQYF
CDR3nt: TGTGCCAGCAGTTTCCGTAGCGGGGCTCCCCACGAGCAGTACTTC

d_gene: TRBD2
j_gene: TRBJ2-3
abundance: NA
v_gene: TRBV7-9
CDR3aa: CASSGGLAGARTDTQYF
CDR3nt: TGTGCCAGCAGCGGAGGGCTAGCGGGAGCACGCACAGATACGCAGTATTTT

d_gene: TRBD2
j_gene: TRBJ2-4
abundance: NA
v_gene: TRBV9
CDR3aa: CASSPFSSGSAKNIQYF
CDR3nt: TGTGCCAGCAGCCCCTTCTCTAGCGGGTCAGCCAAAAACATTCAGTACTTC

d_gene: TRBD1
j_gene: TRBJ2-7
abundance: NA
v_gene: TRBV28
CDR3aa: CASSINESPDRDLVEEYF
CDR3nt: TGTGCCAGCAGTATTAACGAAAGCCCGGACAGGGACCTTGTCGAGGAGTACTTC

d_gene: NA
j_gene: TRBJ1-2
abundance: NA
v_gene: TRBV19
CDR3aa: CASSVPGQGTYGYTF
CDR3nt: TGTGCCAGTAGTGTACCTGGGCAGGGCACCTATGGCTACACCTTC

d_gene: TRBD1
j_gene: TRBJ1-1
abundance: once
v_gene: TRBV7-9
CDR3aa: CASSSTGQGGAFF
CDR3nt: TGTGCCAGCAGCTCCACCGGACAGGGGGGAGCTTTCTTT

d_gene: NA
j_gene: TRBJ2-1
abundance: NA
v_gene: TRBV6-5
CDR3aa: CASSSTVLNEQFF
CDR3nt: TGTGCCAGCAGCTCCACAGTACTGAATGAGCAGTTCTTC

d_gene: NA
j_gene: TRBJ1-5
abundance: NA
v_gene: TRBV6-5
CDR3aa: CASSYSIPSGNQPQHF
CDR3nt: TGTGCCAGCAGTTACTCGATCCCCAGTGGCAATCAGCCCCAGCATTTT

d_gene: TRBD2
j_gene: TRBJ2-2
abundance: NA
v_gene: TRBV28
CDR3aa: CASSRGTSGSGELFF
CDR3nt: TGTGCCAGCAGCCGCGGGACTAGCGGGAGCGGGGAGCTGTTTTTT

d_gene: NA
j_gene: TRBJ2-1
abundance: NA
v_gene: TRBV7-6
CDR3aa: CASTRGAATGNEQFF
CDR3nt: TGTGCCAGCACTCGGGGTGCCGCGACTGGCAATGAGCAGTTCTTC

d_gene: TRBD1
j_gene: TRBJ1-2
abundance: NA
v_gene: TRBV11-2
CDR3aa: CASSLVTGANYGYTF
CDR3nt: TGTGCCAGCAGCTTAGTGACAGGGGCTAACTATGGCTACACCTTC